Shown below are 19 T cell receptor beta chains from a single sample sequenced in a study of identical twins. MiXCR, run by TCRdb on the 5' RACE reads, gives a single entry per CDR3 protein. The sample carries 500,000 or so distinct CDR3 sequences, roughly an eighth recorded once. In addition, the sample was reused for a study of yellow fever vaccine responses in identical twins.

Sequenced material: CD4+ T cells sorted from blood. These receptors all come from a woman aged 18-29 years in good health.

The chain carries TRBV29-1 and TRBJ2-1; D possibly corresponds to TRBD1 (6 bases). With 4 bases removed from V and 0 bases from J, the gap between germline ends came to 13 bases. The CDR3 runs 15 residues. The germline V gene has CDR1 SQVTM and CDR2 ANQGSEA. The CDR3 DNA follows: TGCAGCGTTGTGGGGGCTAGGAGCTCCTACAATGAGCAGTTCTTC. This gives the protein CSVVGARSSYNEQFF.

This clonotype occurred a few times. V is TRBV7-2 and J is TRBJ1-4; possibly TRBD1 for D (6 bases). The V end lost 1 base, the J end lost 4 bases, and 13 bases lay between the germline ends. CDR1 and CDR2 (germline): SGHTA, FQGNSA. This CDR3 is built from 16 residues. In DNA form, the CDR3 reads TGTGCCAGCAGCTTAGTACAGGGCGTTATTAATGAAAAACTGTTTTTT. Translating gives CASSLVQGVINEKLFF.

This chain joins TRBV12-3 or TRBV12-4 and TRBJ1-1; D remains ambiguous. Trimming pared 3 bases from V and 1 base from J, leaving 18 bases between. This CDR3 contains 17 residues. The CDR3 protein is CASSLAFMGRPNTEAFF. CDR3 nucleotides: TGTGCCAGCAGTTTGGCTTTCATGGGGAGACCGAACACTGAAGCTTTCTTT.

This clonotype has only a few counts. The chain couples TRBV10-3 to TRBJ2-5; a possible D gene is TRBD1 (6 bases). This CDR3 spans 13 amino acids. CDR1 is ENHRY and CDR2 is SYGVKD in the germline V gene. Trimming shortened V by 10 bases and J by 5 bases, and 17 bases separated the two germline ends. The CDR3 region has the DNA TGTGCCACCCAATCAGGGGAAGTGGAGACCCAGTACTTC. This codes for CATQSGEVETQYF.

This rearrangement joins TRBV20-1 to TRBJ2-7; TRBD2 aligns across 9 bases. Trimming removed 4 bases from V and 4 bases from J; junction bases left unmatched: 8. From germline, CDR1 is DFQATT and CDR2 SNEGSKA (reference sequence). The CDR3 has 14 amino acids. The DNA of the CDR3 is TGCAGTGCTACCGAGCCTAGCGGGAAATACGAGCAGTACTTC. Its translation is CSATEPSGKYEQYF.

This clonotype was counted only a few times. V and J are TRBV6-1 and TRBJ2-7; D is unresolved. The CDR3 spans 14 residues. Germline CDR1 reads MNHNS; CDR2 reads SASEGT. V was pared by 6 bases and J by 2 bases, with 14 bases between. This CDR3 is CASRLDTRPYEQYF. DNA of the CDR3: TGTGCCAGCAGGCTAGACACCCGGCCCTACGAGCAGTACTTC.

This CDR3 is CASSPGWETQYF. CDR3 DNA: TGTGCCAGTAGTCCAGGGTGGGAGACCCAGTACTTC. The chain employs TRBV19 and TRBJ2-5; TRBD1 is a possible D gene (5 bases). This CDR3 spans 12 amino acids. V lost 5 bases to trimming and J lost 5 bases, with 9 bases between them. The germline gives CDR1 LNHDA, CDR2 SQIVND (reference sequence).

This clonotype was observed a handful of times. CDR3 sequence reads: CSARDLASGRNTQYF. DNA for the CDR3: TGCAGTGCTAGAGATTTAGCTAGCGGGAGGAATACGCAGTATTTT. The J gene is TRBJ2-3, the V gene TRBV20-1; 11 nucleotides agree with TRBD2. With 0 bases clipped from V and 7 bases from J, the junction kept 6 bases outside the gene matches. This CDR3 is built from 15 residues. CDR1 is DFQATT and CDR2 is SNEGSKA in the germline V gene (reference sequence).

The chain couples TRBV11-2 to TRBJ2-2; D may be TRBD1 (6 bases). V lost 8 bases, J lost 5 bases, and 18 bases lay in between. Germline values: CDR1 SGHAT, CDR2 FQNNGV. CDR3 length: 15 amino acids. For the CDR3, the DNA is TGTGCCAGCCAACAGGCAGGGGTTTCTACCGGGGAGCTGTTTTTT. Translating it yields CASQQAGVSTGELFF.

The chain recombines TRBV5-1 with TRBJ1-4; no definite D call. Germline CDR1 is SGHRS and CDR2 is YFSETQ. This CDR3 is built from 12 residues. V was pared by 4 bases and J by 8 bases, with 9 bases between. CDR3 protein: CASSHREEKLFF. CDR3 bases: TGCGCCAGCAGCCACAGAGAAGAAAAACTGTTTTTT.

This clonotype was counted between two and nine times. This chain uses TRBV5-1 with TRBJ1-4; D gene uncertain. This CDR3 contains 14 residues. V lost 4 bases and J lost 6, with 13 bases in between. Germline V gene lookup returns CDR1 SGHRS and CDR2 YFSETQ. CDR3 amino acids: CASSLRRPDEKLFF. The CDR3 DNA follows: TGCGCCAGCAGCCTCCGCCGCCCTGATGAAAAACTGTTTTTT.

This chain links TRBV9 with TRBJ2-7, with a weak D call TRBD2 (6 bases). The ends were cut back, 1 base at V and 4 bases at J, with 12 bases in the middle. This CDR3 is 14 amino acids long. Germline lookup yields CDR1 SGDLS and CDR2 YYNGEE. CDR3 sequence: CASSVSHRGYEQYF. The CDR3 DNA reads TGTGCCAGCAGCGTATCCCACCGGGGGTACGAGCAGTACTTC.

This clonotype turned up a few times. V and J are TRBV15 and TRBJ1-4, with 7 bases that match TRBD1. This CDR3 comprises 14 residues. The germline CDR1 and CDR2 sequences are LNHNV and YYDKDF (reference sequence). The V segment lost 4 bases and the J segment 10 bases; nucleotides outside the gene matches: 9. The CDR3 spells CATSTPDREGKLFF. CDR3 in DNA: TGTGCCACCAGCACCCCCGACAGGGAAGGAAAACTGTTTTTT. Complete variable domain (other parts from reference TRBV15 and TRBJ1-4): DAMVIQNPRYQVTQFGKPVTLSCSQTLNHNVMYWYQQKSSQAPKLLFHYYDKDFNNEADTPDNFQSRRPNTSFCFLDIRSPGLGDTAMYLCATSTPDREGKLFFGSGTQLSVL.

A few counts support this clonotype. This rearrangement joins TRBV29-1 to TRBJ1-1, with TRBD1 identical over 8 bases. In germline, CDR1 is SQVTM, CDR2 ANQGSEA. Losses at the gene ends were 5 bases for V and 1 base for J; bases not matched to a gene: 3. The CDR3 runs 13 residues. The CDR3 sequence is CSVRQGRNTEAFF. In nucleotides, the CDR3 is TGCAGCGTTCGACAGGGGAGGAACACTGAAGCTTTCTTT.

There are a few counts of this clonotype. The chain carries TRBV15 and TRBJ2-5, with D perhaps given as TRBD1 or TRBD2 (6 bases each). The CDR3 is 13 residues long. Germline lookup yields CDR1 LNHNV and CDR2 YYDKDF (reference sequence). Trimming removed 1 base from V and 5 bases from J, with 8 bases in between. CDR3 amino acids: CATSRGGAETQYF. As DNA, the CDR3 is TGTGCCACCAGCAGAGGGGGGGCTGAGACCCAGTACTTC.

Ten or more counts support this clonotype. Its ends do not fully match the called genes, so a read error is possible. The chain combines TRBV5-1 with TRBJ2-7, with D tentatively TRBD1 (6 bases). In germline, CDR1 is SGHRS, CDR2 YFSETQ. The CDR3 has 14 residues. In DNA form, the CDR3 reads TGTGCCAGCAGCCCCGGACAGTCCTCCTACGAGCAGTACTTC. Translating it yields CASSPGQSSYEQYF. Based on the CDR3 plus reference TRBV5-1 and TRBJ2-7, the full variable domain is KAGVTQTPRYLIKTRGQQVTLSCSPISGHRSVSWYQQTPGQGLQFLFEYFSETQRNKGNFPGRFSGRQFSNSRSEMNVSTLELGDSALYLCASSPGQSSYEQYFGPGTRLTVT.

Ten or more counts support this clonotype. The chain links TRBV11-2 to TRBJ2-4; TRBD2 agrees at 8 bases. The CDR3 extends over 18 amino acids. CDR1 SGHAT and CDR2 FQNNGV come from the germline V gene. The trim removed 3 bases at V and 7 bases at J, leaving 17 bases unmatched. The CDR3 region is CASSLRGGADGRANIQYF. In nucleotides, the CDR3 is TGTGCCAGCAGCTTGAGAGGGGGGGCTGACGGGAGGGCTAACATTCAGTACTTC.

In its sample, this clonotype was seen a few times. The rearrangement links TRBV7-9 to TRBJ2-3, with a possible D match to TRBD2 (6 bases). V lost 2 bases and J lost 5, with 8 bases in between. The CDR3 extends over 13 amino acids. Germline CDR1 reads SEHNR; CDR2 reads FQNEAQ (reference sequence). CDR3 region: CASSLFSGDTQYF. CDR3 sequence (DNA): TGTGCCAGCAGCTTATTTAGCGGAGATACGCAGTATTTT.

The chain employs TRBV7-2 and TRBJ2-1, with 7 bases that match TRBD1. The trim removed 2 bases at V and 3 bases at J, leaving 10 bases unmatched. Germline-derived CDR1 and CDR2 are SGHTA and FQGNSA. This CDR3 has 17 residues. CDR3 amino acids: CASSLSGSAGGYNEQFF. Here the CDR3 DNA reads TGTGCCAGCAGCTTAAGTGGCTCGGCAGGGGGCTACAATGAGCAGTTCTTC.